The 10 T cell receptor beta chains below all came from one sample that was sequenced in a study of cytomegalovirus exposure and HLA in healthy donors. Amplification used 60 Vbeta primers and 13 Jbeta primers. Generated by immunoSEQ multiplex PCR, the TCRdb table keeps only in-frame clones and is missing some. The sample has some 65,000 clones, 70% to 80% seen once; the top ten hold around 3%. The material sequenced was PBMCs. The source is a girl aged 10-17 years in good health and CMV-seropositive.

The chain joins TRBV4-2 to TRBJ2-3; 9 bases are shared with TRBD1. CDR3 length: 17 residues. The V segment lost 3 bases and the J segment 4 bases; nucleotides outside the gene matches: 11. In germline, CDR1 is LGHNA, CDR2 YNFKEQ. CDR3 sequence: CASSHLTGGSGADTQYF. CDR3 in DNA: TGTGCCAGCAGCCATCTTACAGGGGGCAGTGGCGCAGATACGCAGTATTTT.

The chain carries TRBV29-1 and TRBJ1-1, with 9 positions matching TRBD1. Per germline, CDR1 SQVTM and CDR2 ANQGSEA. V lost 2 bases and J lost 4; bases outside the gene matches: 11. The CDR3 covers 16 residues. DNA of the CDR3: TGCAGCGTTGAACGGGACAGGGCGAATGGGATCACTGAAGCTTTCTTT. It is translated as CSVERDRANGITEAFF.

The genes are TRBV6-1 and TRBJ1-6; 9 bases map to TRBD1. Trimming at V came to 8 bases and at J to 7 bases, leaving 6 bases not matched to a gene. Per the germline V gene, CDR1 is MNHNS and CDR2 is SASEGT. This CDR3 comprises 14 residues. The CDR3 region is CASSQGAGNSPLHF. The CDR3 DNA reads TGTGCCAGCTCACAGGGGGCAGGGAATTCACCCCTCCACTTT.

The chain has TRBV5-6 and TRBJ2-7, with 8 bases lining up with TRBD1. CDR3 size: 15 residues. V shed 4 bases, J shed 3 bases, and the junction held 9 bases outside the gene matches. Germline values: CDR1 SGHDT, CDR2 YYEEEE. CDR3 protein: CASSVPRGPFYEQYF. The DNA for the CDR3 is TGTGCCAGCAGCGTGCCCAGGGGGCCTTTCTACGAGCAGTACTTC.

This clone was observed once. The gene calls are TRBV10-1 and TRBJ2-7; TRBD1 matches at 9 bases. The germline CDR1 and CDR2 sequences are WNHNN and SYGVQD (reference sequence). This CDR3 has 15 residues. V lost 3 bases to trimming and J lost 3 bases; unmatched junction nucleotides: 6. CDR3 in amino acids: CASSEPGTGIYEQYF. The DNA for the CDR3 is TGCGCCAGCAGTGAACCAGGGACAGGGATCTACGAGCAGTACTTC.

The rearrangement uses TRBV11-2 and TRBJ1-2, with D possibly TRBD1 on 5 matching bases. The CDR3 spans 12 residues. Between the trimmed V and J ends, which lost 7 bases and 6 bases, there was a span of 12 bases. Germline V gives CDR1 SGHAT, CDR2 FQNNGV. CDR3 loop: CASTTDSHGYTF. DNA for the CDR3: TGTGCCAGCACCACAGACAGCCATGGCTACACCTTC.

This clone was seen a single time. The chain combines TRBV29-1 with TRBJ1-1, with a weak D call TRBD1 (6 bases). Germline lookup yields CDR1 SQVTM and CDR2 ANQGSEA. The V end was cut by 7 bases, the J end by 1 base, with 10 bases between. This CDR3 is 12 amino acids long. Written as DNA, the CDR3 is TGCAGCGCAGGGGAGGGGAACACTGAAGCTTTCTTT. This encodes CSAGEGNTEAFF.

This clone was counted once. J is TRBJ2-7 and V is TRBV4-1; 7 nucleotides agree with TRBD1. With 4 bases clipped from V and 3 bases from J, the junction kept 3 bases outside the gene matches. The CDR3 extends over 13 amino acids. Looked up from germline, CDR1 is MGHRA and CDR2 is YSYEKL. The CDR3 coding sequence is TGCGCCAGCAGCCGAGGACAGGACTACGAGCAGTACTTC. Translation: CASSRGQDYEQYF.

This chain joins TRBV7-2 and TRBJ2-1; D may be TRBD2 (5 bases). The V end lost 1 base, the J end lost 5 bases, and 12 bases lay between the germline ends. Germline loops: CDR1 SGHTA, CDR2 FQGNSA. This CDR3 is built from 15 residues. CDR3 residues: CASSLDPGRNNEQFF. DNA of the CDR3: TGTGCCAGCAGCTTAGATCCGGGGAGAAACAATGAGCAGTTCTTC.

This clone was seen only a few times. The rearrangement uses TRBV30 and TRBJ2-3; possibly TRBD2 for D (5 bases). Germline V gene lookup returns CDR1 GTSNPN and CDR2 SVGIG (reference sequence). The CDR3 has 11 amino acids. Trimming removed 5 bases from V and 5 bases from J, with 8 bases in between. CDR3 sequence (DNA): TGTGCCTGGGGAGGCTTAGATACGCAGTATTTT. This gives the protein CAWGGLDTQYF.